Below, 2 T cell receptor beta chains from the same sample are listed, as sequenced in a study of neoadjuvant anti-PD-1 for oral cavity cancer. TCRdb's table, derived via immunoSEQ multiplex PCR, lists solely in-frame clones and lacks some. The data hold 7,000 to 9,500 clones, with under 75% observed a single time. Time point defined: after neoadjuvant nivolumab, at surgical resection. Sequences were derived from PBMCs, sampled after nivolumab (anti-PD-1) treatment. The origin of the receptors is a person between 40 and 79 years old with oral cavity squamous cell carcinoma.

This chain links TRBV6-6 with TRBJ1-5; D is possibly TRBD1 (5 bases). Germline lookup yields CDR1 MNHNY and CDR2 SVGAGI (reference sequence). V shed 5 bases and J shed 11 bases, with 10 bases lying between them. The CDR3 contains 11 residues. CDR3 sequence reads: CASSLGGAQHF. CDR3 nucleotides: TGTGCCAGCAGTCTCGGGGGAGCCCAGCATTTT.

This clone was observed once. The CDR3 nucleotides read TGTGCCAGCAGCGTAGAAGCTAGCGGGGGGGCCTACGAGCAGTACTTC. Its translation is CASSVEASGGAYEQYF. The chain links TRBV9 to TRBJ2-7; 12 nucleotides align to TRBD2. The length of the CDR3 is 16 residues. Trimming at V came to 0 bases and at J to 2 bases, leaving 3 bases not matched to a gene. Germline CDR1 SGDLS, CDR2 YYNGEE.